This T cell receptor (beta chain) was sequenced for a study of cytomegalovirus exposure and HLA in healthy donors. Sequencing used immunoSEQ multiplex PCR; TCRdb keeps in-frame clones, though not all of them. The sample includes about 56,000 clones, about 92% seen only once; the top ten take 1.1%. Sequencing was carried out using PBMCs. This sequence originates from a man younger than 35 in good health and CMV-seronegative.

CDR3 amino acids: CASTQTGLAGGEQYF. The CDR3 DNA follows: TGTGCCAGCACCCAAACGGGACTAGCGGGAGGCGAGCAGTACTTC. The chain couples TRBV19 to TRBJ2-7; TRBD2 matches 15 bases. The germline CDR1 and CDR2 sequences are LNHDA and SQIVND (reference sequence). With V trimmed by 9 bases and J by 6 bases, 9 bases remained unmatched. CDR3 length: 15 residues.